Sequencing of this TCR beta chain was carried out in a study of monozygotic twins with inflammatory bowel disease. General study results and limits: It was not supported that a single strong signal or clonotype was associated with IBD. Distinct T cell subtypes could not be told apart. Especially with disease activity, IBD patients shared fewer clonotypes with others than healthy twins did.

As for this clonotype: The antigen remains unidentified.

A 6-nucleotide sample barcode was carried by the UMIs, which template switching added. No DNA is given; TCRdb re-called the 5' RACE reads and lists each CDR3 protein once. The table for this sample gives about 450,000 distinct CDR3 sequences. Sequences were obtained from blood. The sequence came from a human donor with ulcerative colitis or Crohn's disease, or a healthy co-twin of an affected twin (not recorded which).

This CDR3 reads CSARMMRAQGFTEAFF. The chain links TRBV20-1 to TRBJ1-1; the D call from TCRdb, TRBD1, cannot be confirmed without DNA. The CDR3 spans 16 residues. Looked up from germline, CDR1 is DFQATT and CDR2 is SNEGSKA (reference sequence).